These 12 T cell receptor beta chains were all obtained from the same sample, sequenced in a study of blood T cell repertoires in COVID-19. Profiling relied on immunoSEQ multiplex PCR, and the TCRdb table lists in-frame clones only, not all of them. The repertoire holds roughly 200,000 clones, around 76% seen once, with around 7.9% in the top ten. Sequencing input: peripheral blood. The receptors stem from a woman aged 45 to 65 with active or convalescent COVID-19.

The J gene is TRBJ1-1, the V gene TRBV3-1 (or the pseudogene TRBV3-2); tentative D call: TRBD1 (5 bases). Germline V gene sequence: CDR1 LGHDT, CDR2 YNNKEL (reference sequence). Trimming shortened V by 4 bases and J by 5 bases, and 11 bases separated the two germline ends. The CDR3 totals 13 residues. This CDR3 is CASSRQGRTEAFF. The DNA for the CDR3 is TGTGCCAGCAGCCGGCAGGGCCGAACTGAAGCTTTCTTT.

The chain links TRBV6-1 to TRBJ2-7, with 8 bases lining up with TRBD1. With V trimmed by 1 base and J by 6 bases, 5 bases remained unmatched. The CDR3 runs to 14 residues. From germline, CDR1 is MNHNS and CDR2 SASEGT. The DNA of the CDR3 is TGTGCCAGCAGTGAAGGGGTCAGGGGGCGCGAGCAGTACTTC. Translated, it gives CASSEGVRGREQYF.

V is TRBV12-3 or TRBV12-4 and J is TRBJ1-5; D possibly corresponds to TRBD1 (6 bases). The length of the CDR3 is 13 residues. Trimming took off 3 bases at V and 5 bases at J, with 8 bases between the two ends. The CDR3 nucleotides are TGTGCCAGCAGTTTGGCAGGGGATCAGCCCCAGCATTTT. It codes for CASSLAGDQPQHF.

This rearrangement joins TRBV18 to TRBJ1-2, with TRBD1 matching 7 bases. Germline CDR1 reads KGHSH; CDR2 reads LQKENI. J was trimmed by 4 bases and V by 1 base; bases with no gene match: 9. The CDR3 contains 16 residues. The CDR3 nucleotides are TGTGCCAGCTCACCACAGTCGTACAGGGGTTCCTATGGCTACACCTTC. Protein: CASSPQSYRGSYGYTF. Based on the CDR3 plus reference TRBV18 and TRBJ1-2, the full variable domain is NAGVMQNPRHLVRRRGQEARLRCSPMKGHSHVYWYRQLPEEGLKFMVYLQKENIIDESGMPKERFSAEFPKEGPSILRIQQVVRGDSAAYFCASSPQSYRGSYGYTFGSGTRLTVV.

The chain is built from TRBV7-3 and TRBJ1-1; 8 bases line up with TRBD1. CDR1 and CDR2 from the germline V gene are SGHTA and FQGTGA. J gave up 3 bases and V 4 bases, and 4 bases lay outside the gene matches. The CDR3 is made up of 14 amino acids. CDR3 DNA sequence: TGTGCCAGCAGCTCCGACAGGGGTCACACTGAAGCTTTCTTT. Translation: CASSSDRGHTEAFF.

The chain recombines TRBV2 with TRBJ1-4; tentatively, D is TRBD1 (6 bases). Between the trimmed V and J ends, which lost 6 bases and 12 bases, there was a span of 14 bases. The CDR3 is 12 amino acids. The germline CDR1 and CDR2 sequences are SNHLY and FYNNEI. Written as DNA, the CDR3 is TGTGCCAGCAGATGGGACAAAGGACAACTGTTTTTT. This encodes CASRWDKGQLFF.

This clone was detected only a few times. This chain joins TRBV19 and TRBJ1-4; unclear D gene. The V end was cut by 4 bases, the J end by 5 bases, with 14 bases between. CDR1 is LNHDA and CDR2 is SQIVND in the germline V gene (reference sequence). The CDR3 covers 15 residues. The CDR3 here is CASSRAYMMNEKLFF. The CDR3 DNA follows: TGTGCCAGTAGTAGGGCGTACATGATGAATGAAAAACTGTTTTTT.

The chain's CDR3 is CASSRAGGTTDTQYF. Here the CDR3 DNA reads TGTGCCAGCAGCCGAGCGGGGGGTACCACAGATACGCAGTATTTT. The rearrangement joins TRBV11-1 to TRBJ2-3, with 9 bases matching TRBD2. In germline, CDR1 is SGHAT, CDR2 FQDESV (reference sequence). V was pared by 5 bases and J by 2 bases, with 5 bases of the junction left unmatched. This CDR3 has 15 residues.

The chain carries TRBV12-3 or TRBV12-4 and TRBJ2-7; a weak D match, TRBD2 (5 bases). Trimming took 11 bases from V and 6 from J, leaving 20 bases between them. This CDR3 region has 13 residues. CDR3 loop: CAGAVSLSGEQYF. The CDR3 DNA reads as TGTGCCGGCGCAGTTTCCCTCAGCGGCGAGCAGTACTTC.

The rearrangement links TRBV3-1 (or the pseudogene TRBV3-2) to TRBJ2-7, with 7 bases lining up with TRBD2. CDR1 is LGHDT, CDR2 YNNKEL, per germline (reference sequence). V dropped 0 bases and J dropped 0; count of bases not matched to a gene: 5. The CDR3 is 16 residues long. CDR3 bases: TGTGCCAGCAGCCAAGATCGCGGGGGTGCCTCCTACGAGCAGTACTTC. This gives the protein CASSQDRGGASYEQYF.

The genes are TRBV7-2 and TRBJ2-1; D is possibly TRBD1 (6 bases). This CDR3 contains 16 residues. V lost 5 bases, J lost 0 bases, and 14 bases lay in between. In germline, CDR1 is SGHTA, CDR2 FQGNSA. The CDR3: CASSPSDRSSYNEQFF. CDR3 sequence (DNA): TGTGCCAGCAGCCCGTCTGACAGGAGCTCCTACAATGAGCAGTTCTTC.

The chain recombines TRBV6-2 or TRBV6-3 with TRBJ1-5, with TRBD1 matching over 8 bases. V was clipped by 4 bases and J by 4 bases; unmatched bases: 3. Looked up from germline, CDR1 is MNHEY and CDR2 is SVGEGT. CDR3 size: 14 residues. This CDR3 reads CASSFRQGNQPQHF. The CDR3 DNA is TGTGCCAGCAGTTTTCGACAGGGGAATCAGCCCCAGCATTTT.